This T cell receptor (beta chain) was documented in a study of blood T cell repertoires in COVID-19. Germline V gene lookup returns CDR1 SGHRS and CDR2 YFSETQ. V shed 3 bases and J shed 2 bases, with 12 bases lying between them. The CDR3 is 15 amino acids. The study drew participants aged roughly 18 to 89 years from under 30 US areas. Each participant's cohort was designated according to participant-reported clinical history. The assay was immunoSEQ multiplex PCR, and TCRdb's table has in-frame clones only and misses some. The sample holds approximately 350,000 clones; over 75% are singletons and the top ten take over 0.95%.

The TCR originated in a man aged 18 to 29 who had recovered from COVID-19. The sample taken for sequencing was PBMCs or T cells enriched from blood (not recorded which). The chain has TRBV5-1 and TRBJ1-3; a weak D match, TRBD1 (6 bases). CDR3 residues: CASSWGRGTGNTIYF. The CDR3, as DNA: TGCGCCAGCAGCTGGGGAAGGGGGACTGGAAACACCATATATTTT.